A single sample gave rise to the 30 T cell receptor beta chains below, sequenced in a study of blood T cell repertoires in COVID-19. Profiled with immunoSEQ multiplex PCR; TCRdb holds only in-frame clones, not every one. This table has 90,000 to 130,000 clones, 87% appearing once. The sequencing input was peripheral blood. These receptors were obtained from a human donor in a cohort sampled during active COVID-19.

The CDR3 sequence is CASRPGGGGTQYF. The CDR3, as DNA: TGTGCCAGCAGACCGGGAGGGGGAGGGACCCAGTACTTC. V gene TRBV12-3 or TRBV12-4 combines with J gene TRBJ2-5; 8 bases align to TRBD2. The CDR3 is 13 amino acids. With V trimmed by 6 bases and J by 7 bases, 7 bases remained unmatched.

This rearrangement joins TRBV2 to TRBJ2-3, with TRBD2 identical over 10 bases. J lost 0 bases, V lost 0 bases, and 3 bases had no gene match. Germline values: CDR1 SNHLY, CDR2 FYNNEI. CDR3 length: 17 residues. The CDR3 is CASSEAKRGGSTDTQYF. CDR3 DNA sequence: TGTGCCAGCAGTGAAGCGAAGCGGGGGGGAAGCACAGATACGCAGTATTTT.

The chain uses TRBV3-1 (or the pseudogene TRBV3-2) and TRBJ2-7; possible D gene TRBD2, 6 bases. V lost 2 bases, J lost 11 bases, and 19 bases lay in between. Germline CDR1 LGHDT, CDR2 YNNKEL (reference sequence). The CDR3 has 14 amino acids. CDR3 DNA sequence: TGTGCCAGCAGCCAACTTTATACCCGGGAGTTGGAGTACTTC. Translation: CASSQLYTRELEYF.

The V gene is TRBV28, the J gene TRBJ1-6, with D uncertain. This CDR3 spans 13 amino acids. Germline V lookup: CDR1 MDHEN, CDR2 SYDVKM. The CDR3, as DNA: TGTGCTTCAAGGCGGGCGCGGAATTCACCCCTCCACTTT. This translates into CASRRARNSPLHF.

V usage is TRBV20-1 and J usage is TRBJ2-7; 8 bases map to TRBD1. CDR1 is DFQATT and CDR2 is SNEGSKA in the germline V gene (reference sequence). CDR3 length equals 11 residues. Trimming cost V 0 bases and J 9 bases; bases outside gene matches: 1. CDR3: CSAREQGGQYF. DNA of the CDR3: TGCAGTGCTAGAGAACAGGGGGGGCAGTACTTC.

There are a few counts of this clone. The chain joins TRBV6-6 to TRBJ1-1; 10 bases align to TRBD1. The CDR3 is 16 amino acids. V was clipped by 6 bases and J by 1 base; unmatched bases: 8. CDR1 is MNHNY, CDR2 SVGAGI, per germline (reference sequence). For the CDR3, the DNA is TGTGCCAGCAGCCGTCCCGGGACAGGGGCGAACACTGAAGCTTTCTTT. It encodes CASSRPGTGANTEAFF.

V gene TRBV6-5 combines with J gene TRBJ2-7, with a weak D call TRBD2 (6 bases). CDR3 size: 13 residues. V gave up 7 bases and J gave up 3 bases, with 13 bases separating them. The germline V gene encodes CDR1 MNHEY and CDR2 SVGAGI. The chain's CDR3 is CASIHPGSYEQYF. As DNA, the CDR3 is TGTGCCAGCATCCACCCCGGGAGCTACGAGCAGTACTTC.

The CDR3 loop is CASSPPDRGLFSQPQHF. The CDR3 bases are TGTGCCAGCAGTCCCCCGGACAGGGGGCTCTTCAGTCAGCCCCAGCATTTT. The V gene is TRBV28, the J gene TRBJ1-5; 11 nucleotides align to TRBD1. This CDR3 contains 17 residues. After removal of 5 bases from V and 6 bases from J, the junction contained 12 bases not matched to a gene. The germline V gene encodes CDR1 MDHEN and CDR2 SYDVKM. The full variable domain, rest sourced from reference TRBV28 and TRBJ1-5, is DVKVTQSSRYLVKRTGEKVFLECVQDMDHENMFWYRQDPGLGLRLIYFSYDVKMKEKGDIPEGYSVSREKKERFSLILESASTNQTSMYLCASSPPDRGLFSQPQHFGDGTRLSIL.

This chain links TRBV6-6 with TRBJ1-2; D uncertain. Trimming took off 5 bases at V and 2 bases at J, with 18 bases between the two ends. This CDR3 comprises 16 residues. The germline V gene has CDR1 MNHNY and CDR2 SVGAGI (reference sequence). The CDR3 DNA reads as TGTGCCAGCAGTCGATCGAGTTCGGGAAACAACTATGGCTACACCTTC. Protein sequence: CASSRSSSGNNYGYTF.

The rearrangement joins TRBV5-4 to TRBJ2-1; D is possibly TRBD2 (6 bases). CDR3 size: 14 residues. From germline, CDR1 is SGHNT and CDR2 YYREEE (reference sequence). Between the trimmed V and J ends, which lost 4 bases and 8 bases, there was a span of 16 bases. The CDR3 sequence is CASSRLDASDEQFF. CDR3 in DNA: TGTGCCAGCAGCCGACTAGACGCTTCTGATGAGCAGTTCTTC.

CDR3 region: CASSLERRNTEAFF. The DNA for the CDR3 is TGTGCCAGCAGCTTGGAACGGAGGAACACTGAAGCTTTCTTT. The chain links TRBV5-4 to TRBJ1-1; unclear D gene. Trimming left V 0 bases short and J 1 base short, with 7 bases between. The CDR3 spans 14 residues. In germline, CDR1 is SGHNT, CDR2 YYREEE (reference sequence).

The V and J genes are TRBV30 and TRBJ1-1; 12 nucleotides agree with TRBD1. V gave up 4 bases and J gave up 4 bases; unmatched junction bases: 10. The germline gives CDR1 GTSNPN, CDR2 SVGIG (reference sequence). CDR3 length equals 16 residues. The CDR3 nucleotides are TGTGCCTGGAACCGGGACAGGGGGCTCTATGGCACTGAAGCTTTCTTT. Translated: CAWNRDRGLYGTEAFF. Full variable domain (remainder filled in from reference TRBV30 and TRBJ1-1): SQTIHQWPATLVQPVGSPLSLECTVEGTSNPNLYWYRQAAGRGLQLLFYSVGIGQISSEVPQNLSASRPQDRQFILSSKKLLLSDSGFYLCAWNRDRGLYGTEAFFGQGTRLTVV.

V and J are TRBV4-2 and TRBJ2-5; the match to TRBD2 covers 7 bases. Germline lookup yields CDR1 LGHNA and CDR2 YNFKEQ. The CDR3 extends over 14 amino acids. V was pared by 1 base and J by 5 bases, with 4 bases of the junction left unmatched. CDR3: CASSQAGGVETQYF. The CDR3 bases are TGTGCCAGCAGCCAAGCTGGGGGGGTGGAGACCCAGTACTTC.

The chain joins TRBV18 to TRBJ1-3; D may be TRBD1 (5 bases). CDR3 length equals 14 residues. Germline V CDR1 and CDR2: KGHSH, LQKENI. V was shortened by 3 bases and J by 0 bases, with 6 bases between the two germline ends. The CDR3 nucleotides read TGTGCCAGCTCACCGGACATCTCTGGAAACACCATATATTTT. Its protein product is CASSPDISGNTIYF.

The chain uses TRBV29-1 and TRBJ1-2; 9 nucleotides align to TRBD1. J was trimmed by 4 bases and V by 1 base; bases with no gene match: 4. The CDR3 contains 14 residues. Germline lookup yields CDR1 SQVTM and CDR2 ANQGSEA. The CDR3 reads CSVEGWGQGYGYTF. The CDR3 DNA follows: TGCAGCGTTGAAGGCTGGGGACAGGGCTATGGCTACACCTTC.

This clone was observed a few times. This CDR3 is CASSKLEGINEKLFF. The CDR3 DNA reads TGTGCCAGCAGCAAATTGGAGGGGATTAATGAAAAACTGTTTTTT. This rearrangement joins TRBV9 to TRBJ1-4; tentative D call: TRBD1 (5 bases). The CDR3 consists of 15 residues. The germline CDR1 and CDR2 sequences are SGDLS and YYNGEE. V gave up 4 bases and J gave up 4 bases, with 14 bases separating them.

The chain has TRBV7-2 and TRBJ1-6; TRBD1 matches at 9 bases. The germline CDR1 and CDR2 sequences are SGHTA and FQGNSA. V was clipped by 0 bases and J by 9 bases; unmatched bases: 3. The CDR3 is made up of 15 amino acids. The DNA of the CDR3 is TGTGCCAGCAGCTTAGCGGGACAGGGTGCTTCACCCCTCCACTTT. Residues: CASSLAGQGASPLHF.

CDR3: CASSLDSGFGNTIYF. The CDR3 DNA reads TGCGCCAGCAGCTTGGATTCGGGATTCGGAAACACCATATATTTT. This chain uses TRBV5-1 with TRBJ1-3; D uncertain. V shed 0 bases and J shed 4 bases, with 11 bases lying between them. The CDR3 spans 15 residues. Germline CDR1 reads SGHRS; CDR2 reads YFSETQ.

This chain uses TRBV11-2 with TRBJ2-7; TRBD1 agrees at 9 bases. The CDR3 sequence is 15 residues long. J gave up 2 bases and V 1 base, and 3 bases lay outside the gene matches. Germline V gene sequence: CDR1 SGHAT, CDR2 FQNNGV. CDR3 protein: CASSLAGTGPYEQYF. CDR3 DNA sequence: TGTGCCAGCAGCTTAGCTGGGACAGGGCCCTACGAGCAGTACTTC.

This clone has a handful of counts. This sequence joins TRBV7-9 and TRBJ2-7; the D gene is possibly TRBD2 (7 bases). Germline V gives CDR1 SEHNR, CDR2 FQNEAQ (reference sequence). V shed 8 bases and J shed 7 bases, with 27 bases lying between them. The CDR3 covers 16 residues. The CDR3 nucleotides are TGTGCCAGCGGGGTGGGGACTATACTAGACAGGAGGGAGCAGTACTTC. It translates to CASGVGTILDRREQYF.

This chain connects TRBV7-3 to TRBJ2-2; possible D gene TRBD2, 6 bases. V lost 1 base, J lost 4 bases, and 19 bases lay in between. The CDR3 spans 18 residues. From germline, CDR1 is SGHTA and CDR2 FQGTGA. The CDR3 reads CASSLRGGPGSGTGELFF. The CDR3 DNA sequence: TGTGCCAGCAGCTTAAGGGGAGGCCCAGGGAGTGGCACCGGGGAGCTGTTTTTT. The complete variable domain, with remaining parts taken from reference TRBV7-3 and TRBJ2-2, reads GAGVSQTPSNKVTEKGKYVELRCDPISGHTALYWYRQSLGQGPEFLIYFQGTGAADDSGLPNDRFFAVRPEGSVSTLKIQRTERGDSAVYLCASSLRGGPGSGTGELFFGEGSRLTVL.

The chain couples TRBV3-1 (or the pseudogene TRBV3-2) to TRBJ2-7; maybe TRBD1 (6 bases). This CDR3 has 17 residues. V was shortened by 4 bases and J by 4 bases, with 23 bases between the two germline ends. From germline, CDR1 is LGHDT and CDR2 YNNKEL (reference sequence). This chain's CDR3 is CASSRSGTGTLAYEQYF. The DNA of the CDR3 is TGTGCCAGCAGCCGATCAGGTACAGGGACCCTCGCGTACGAGCAGTACTTC.

This clone came up once. This chain joins TRBV18 and TRBJ2-7, with a weak D call TRBD2 (6 bases). V lost 3 bases to trimming and J lost 2 bases, with 8 bases between them. Per germline, CDR1 KGHSH and CDR2 LQKENI. CDR3 length: 13 residues. The CDR3 sequence: CASSPAGTYEQYF. The CDR3 DNA follows: TGTGCCAGCTCACCTGCGGGGACCTACGAGCAGTACTTC. The variable domain in full, completed from reference TRBV18 and TRBJ2-7, reads NAGVMQNPRHLVRRRGQEARLRCSPMKGHSHVYWYRQLPEEGLKFMVYLQKENIIDESGMPKERFSAEFPKEGPSILRIQQVVRGDSAAYFCASSPAGTYEQYFGPGTRLTVT.

J is TRBJ1-6 and V is TRBV5-1; D uncertain. V was cut by 0 bases and J by 8 bases, with 12 bases left in between. In germline, CDR1 is SGHRS, CDR2 YFSETQ. The CDR3 sequence is 15 residues long. The CDR3 loop reads CASSLAGVDDSPLHF. The CDR3 DNA sequence: TGCGCCAGCAGCTTGGCCGGAGTTGATGATTCACCCCTCCACTTT.

As for this clone: This CDR3 is also generated by other DNA sequences in the sample. This sequence joins TRBV5-1 and TRBJ2-1; TRBD1 aligns across 8 bases. Germline V gives CDR1 SGHRS, CDR2 YFSETQ. With 4 bases clipped from V and 13 bases from J, the junction kept 16 bases outside the gene matches. This CDR3 is 15 amino acids long. CDR3 bases: TGCGCCAGCAGCCTGACGGAAGCGACAGGGACAGGCCAGTTCTTC. It translates to CASSLTEATGTGQFF.

The gene calls are TRBV15 and TRBJ1-6; D uncertain. The CDR3 has 13 amino acids. CDR1 and CDR2 from the germline V gene are LNHNV and YYDKDF (reference sequence). V gave up 4 bases and J gave up 10 bases, with 11 bases separating them. The CDR3, as DNA: TGTGCCACCAGCATACTAGGAGACTCACCCCTCCACTTT. Translated, it gives CATSILGDSPLHF.

The chain is built from TRBV7-2 and TRBJ2-7; no clear D. CDR3 size: 14 residues. V lost 1 base to trimming and J lost 4 bases, with 11 bases between them. Germline V gene lookup returns CDR1 SGHTA and CDR2 FQGNSA. CDR3: CASSLGVSRYEQYF. The CDR3 coding sequence is TGTGCCAGCAGCTTAGGGGTGTCTAGGTACGAGCAGTACTTC.

CDR3 region: CASSPGLAGPSSYNEQFF. CDR3 nucleotide sequence: TGTGCCAGCAGCCCCGGACTAGCGGGGCCTAGCTCCTACAATGAGCAGTTCTTC. The chain carries TRBV5-8 and TRBJ2-1; 12 bases line up with TRBD2. Losses at the gene ends were 4 bases for V and 0 bases for J; bases not matched to a gene: 8. CDR1 is SGHTS, CDR2 YDEGEE, per germline. This CDR3 comprises 18 residues.

The CDR3 spells CASSDRANTGELFF. Written as DNA, the CDR3 is TGTGCCAGCAGTGATAGAGCGAACACCGGGGAGCTGTTTTTT. V is TRBV2 and J is TRBJ2-2, with D unresolved. V was clipped by 3 bases and J by 0 bases, with 5 bases between them. Germline V lookup: CDR1 SNHLY, CDR2 FYNNEI. This CDR3 has 14 residues.

The chain uses TRBV6-4 and TRBJ1-2; 7 bases align to TRBD1. Trimming at V came to 3 bases and at J to 6 bases, leaving 7 bases not matched to a gene. Germline CDR1 and CDR2: MRHNA and SNTAGT. This CDR3 is 14 amino acids long. The CDR3 loop is CASSETPRGHGYTF. CDR3 coding DNA: TGTGCCAGCAGTGAGACCCCTAGGGGGCATGGCTACACCTTC.